The TCR beta chain described here comes from a study of metastatic and nonmetastatic thyroid tumors. Using MiXCR, TCRdb re-called clones from the PCR reads. The table lists roughly 17,000 clones, under 30% of them singletons. The CDR3 has 15 amino acids. J lost 7 bases, V lost 6 bases, and 15 bases had no gene match. Germline V gene sequence: CDR1 DFQATT, CDR2 SNEGSKA (reference sequence). All patients were untreated before thyroid surgery. This TCR came from a male donor with papillary thyroid cancer or a benign thyroid nodule (not recorded which). Some clones in this sample may be carry-over from other donors' samples. The rearrangement uses TRBV20-1 and TRBJ1-5; 7 nucleotides agree with TRBD1. Specimen: tumor tissue. The CDR3 reads CSARGGTVVGQPQHF. DNA for the CDR3: TGCAGTGCCAGGGGGGGCACAGTGGTCGGACAGCCCCAGCATTTT.